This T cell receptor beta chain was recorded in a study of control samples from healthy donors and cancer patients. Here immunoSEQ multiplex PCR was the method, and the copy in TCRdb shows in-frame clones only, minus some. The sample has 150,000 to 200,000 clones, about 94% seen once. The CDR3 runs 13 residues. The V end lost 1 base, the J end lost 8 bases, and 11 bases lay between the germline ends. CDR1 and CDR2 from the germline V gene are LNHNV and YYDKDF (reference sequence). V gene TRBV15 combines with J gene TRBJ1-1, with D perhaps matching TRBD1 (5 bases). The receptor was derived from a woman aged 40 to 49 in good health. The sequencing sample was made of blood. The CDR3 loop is CATSRGTGLEAFF. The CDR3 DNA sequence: TGTGCCACCAGCAGAGGAACGGGACTGGAAGCTTTCTTT.